Listed here are 23 T cell receptor beta chains from one sample, sequenced in a study of molecular identifiers for immune sequencing clone quantification. TCRdb used MiXCR to reprocess the PCR reads, holding one entry per CDR3 protein. The sample consists of 460,000 or so distinct CDR3 sequences, about 25% of them appearing once. The source material was naive CD8+ T cells from blood, with Jurkat cell RNA spiked in. Subset indicated: FACS-sorted CD8+CD4-CCR7+CD45RA+ naive T cells. These receptors came from a human donor in good health. Some libraries in this study had Jurkat cell RNA spiked in.

In the case of this clonotype: A much larger clonotype is one base distant, so this may be a read error. The chain couples TRBV4-1 to TRBJ1-1; D unclear. Germline V gene sequence: CDR1 MGHRA, CDR2 YSYEKL. CDR3 length: 14 amino acids. V shed 1 base and J shed 4 bases, with 10 bases lying between them. The CDR3 region is CASSQAFQTTEAFF. The DNA of the CDR3 is TGCGCCAGCAGCCAAGCCTTCCAGACCACTGAAGCTTTCTTT.

This clonotype was seen many times. The J gene is TRBJ2-7, the V gene TRBV14, with D perhaps TRBD1 (6 bases). The CDR3 spans 12 residues. Trimming removed 3 bases from V and 9 bases from J, with 12 bases in between. Germline lookup yields CDR1 SGHDN and CDR2 FVKESK. The CDR3 is CASSHTGSWQYF. The CDR3 DNA reads TGTGCCAGCAGCCACACAGGGTCGTGGCAGTACTTC. Drawing the rest from reference TRBV14 and TRBJ2-7, the complete variable domain is EAGVTQFPSHSVIEKGQTVTLRCDPISGHDNLYWYRRVMGKEIKFLLHFVKESKQDESGMPNNRFLAERTGGTYSTLKVQPAELEDSGVYFCASSHTGSWQYFGPGTRLTVT.

Details on this clonotype: This may be a read error: a much more frequent sequence differs by one nucleotide. This chain connects TRBV12-3 or TRBV12-4 to TRBJ2-4; D might be TRBD2 (6 bases). This CDR3 spans 11 amino acids. The CDR3 region has the DNA TGTGCCAGCGCGAACTCTGCCCGGCGGGGCTTC. Translated: CASANSARRGF.

The chain is built from TRBV27 and TRBJ1-1, with D tentatively TRBD1 (6 bases). CDR1 is MNHEY, CDR2 SMNVEV, per germline (reference sequence). CDR3 size: 14 residues. V lost 2 bases to trimming and J lost 4 bases, with 11 bases between them. CDR3 sequence reads: CASSLNEGVTEAFF. The CDR3 DNA reads TGTGCCAGCAGTTTAAACGAGGGGGTCACTGAAGCTTTCTTT.

This clonotype showed up just once. The chain recombines TRBV18 with TRBJ2-3; 14 bases are a match to TRBD2. This CDR3 has 19 amino acids. V trimming: 3 bases; J trimming: 2 bases; junction bases outside the gene matches: 10. Germline CDR1 and CDR2: KGHSH and LQKENI. CDR3 in amino acids: CASSPSGTSGGQHTDTQYF. Written as DNA, the CDR3 is TGTGCCAGCTCACCCTCCGGGACTAGCGGGGGCCAACACACAGATACGCAGTATTTT. The variable domain in full, with the rest retrieved from reference TRBV18 and TRBJ2-3, is NAGVMQNPRHLVRRRGQEARLRCSPMKGHSHVYWYRQLPEEGLKFMVYLQKENIIDESGMPKERFSAEFPKEGPSILRIQQVVRGDSAAYFCASSPSGTSGGQHTDTQYFGPGTRLTVL.

The CDR3 nucleotides are TGTGCCAGCAGTCCTCAAGTTGAAGGGGGAGAAGGCTACACCTTC. Encoded protein: CASSPQVEGGEGYTF. The chain joins TRBV12-3 or TRBV12-4 to TRBJ1-2, with D perhaps matching TRBD1 (6 bases). Trimming cost V 5 bases and J 8 bases, with 21 bases left between them. The CDR3 is 15 amino acids.

The V call is TRBV28, the J call TRBJ2-3; TRBD2 matches 7 bases. The CDR3 spans 16 residues. CDR1 is MDHEN and CDR2 is SYDVKM in the germline V gene. With V trimmed by 4 bases and J by 0 bases, 7 bases remained unmatched. CDR3 nucleotide sequence: TGTGCCAGCAGTTACCCTAGACTAGCCAGCACAGATACGCAGTATTTT. Its translation: CASSYPRLASTDTQYF.

On this clonotype itself: The missing conserved phenylalanine or tryptophan at the end of this CDR3 makes a read error likely. The V and J genes are TRBV30 and TRBJ1-2, with D hard to call. The V end was cut by 0 bases, the J end by 4 bases, with 9 bases between. The CDR3 is 13 residues long. The germline V gene encodes CDR1 GTSNPN and CDR2 SVGIG (reference sequence). In DNA, the CDR3 is TGTGCCTGGAGTGTTAGCTGGGTCTATGGCTACACCCTC. Residues: CAWSVSWVYGYTL.

The gene calls are TRBV5-6 and TRBJ2-1, with D unresolved. V was pared by 0 bases and J by 6 bases, with 7 bases between. Germline CDR1 SGHDT, CDR2 YYEEEE. The CDR3 has 13 amino acids. This chain's CDR3 is CASSLAYSNEQFF. The CDR3 coding sequence is TGTGCCAGCAGCTTGGCCTACAGCAATGAGCAGTTCTTC.

The count of this clonotype is one. The chain links TRBV6-5 to TRBJ2-1; 10 bases align to TRBD2. The CDR3 extends over 13 amino acids. Germline values: CDR1 MNHEY, CDR2 SVGAGI. After removal of 6 bases from V and 12 bases from J, the junction contained 8 bases not matched to a gene. DNA for the CDR3: TGTGCCAGCAGACGAGCGGGGGGGCCGATGCAGTTCTTC. Amino acid sequence: CASRRAGGPMQFF.

The V call is TRBV15, the J call TRBJ1-2, with unresolved D. The germline CDR1 and CDR2 sequences are LNHNV and YYDKDF (reference sequence). This CDR3 has 17 amino acids. Trimming shortened V by 0 bases and J by 1 base, and 15 bases separated the two germline ends. The CDR3 loop is CATSRDPTNLLNYGYTF. As DNA, the CDR3 is TGTGCCACCAGCAGAGATCCTACAAACCTTCTTAACTATGGCTACACCTTC.

The chain is built from TRBV3-1 and TRBJ2-3; D remains unclear. The CDR3 is 15 amino acids. Germline V gene sequence: CDR1 LGHDT, CDR2 YNNKEL (reference sequence). Trimming removed 0 bases from V and 2 bases from J, with 9 bases in between. CDR3 nucleotide sequence: TGTGCCAGCAGCCAAGACCCCGAAGACACAGATACGCAGTATTTT. This codes for CASSQDPEDTDTQYF.

This clonotype occurred many times. The chain is built from TRBV11-2 and TRBJ2-3, with D perhaps TRBD1 or TRBD2 (5 bases each). V was pared by 1 base and J by 2 bases, with 10 bases between. The CDR3 extends over 15 amino acids. CDR1 and CDR2 (germline): SGHAT, FQNNGV. Written as DNA, the CDR3 is TGTGCCAGCAGCTTAGGGGGACGGTTCACAGATACGCAGTATTTT. Its translation: CASSLGGRFTDTQYF.

This clonotype was counted ten times or more. V and J are TRBV7-9 and TRBJ2-7; D gene unclear. CDR1 and CDR2 (germline): SEHNR, FQNEAQ (reference sequence). Between the trimmed V and J ends, which lost 5 bases and 5 bases, there was a span of 13 bases. The CDR3 extends over 13 amino acids. CDR3 region: CASSLGAADEQYF. The DNA for the CDR3 is TGTGCCAGCAGCCTCGGCGCTGCGGACGAGCAGTACTTC.

A word on this clonotype: A much larger clone is a single base away; this may be a read error. V is TRBV4-1 and J is TRBJ1-2; a weak D match, TRBD1 (5 bases). There are 14 residues in the CDR3. Trimming pared 1 base from V and 2 bases from J, leaving 8 bases between. Germline V lookup: CDR1 MGHRA, CDR2 YSYEKL. Here the CDR3 reads CASSQARANYGYTF. CDR3 DNA: TGCGCCAGCAGCCAAGCCAGGGCGAACTATGGCTACACCTTC.

The V call is TRBV6-2 or TRBV6-3, the J call TRBJ2-1, with D possibly matching TRBD2 (5 bases). The CDR3 is 14 residues long. Germline CDR1 is MNHEY and CDR2 is SVGEGT. Trimming removed 4 bases from V and 4 bases from J, with 11 bases in between. The CDR3 DNA sequence: TGTGCCAGCAGTTGGGAACTAGAGTACAATGAGCAGTTCTTC. It specifies CASSWELEYNEQFF.

This clonotype was counted between two and nine times. This chain links TRBV15 with TRBJ2-2, with 9 positions matching TRBD2. The germline CDR1 and CDR2 sequences are LNHNV and YYDKDF (reference sequence). CDR3 length equals 16 residues. With 1 base clipped from V and 7 bases from J, the junction kept 7 bases outside the gene matches. The CDR3 here is CATSRVGGGAFGELFF. CDR3 in DNA: TGTGCCACCAGCAGAGTTGGCGGGGGGGCCTTCGGGGAGCTGTTTTTT.

This clonotype was found many times. The chain couples TRBV6-5 to TRBJ1-5; D is undetermined. Germline lookup yields CDR1 MNHEY and CDR2 SVGAGI. V was pared by 0 bases and J by 3 bases, with 9 bases between. The CDR3 runs to 15 residues. The CDR3 bases are TGTGCCAGCAGTTACTCGCCAGGCCCCAATCAGCCCCAGCATTTT. It codes for CASSYSPGPNQPQHF.

The chain carries TRBV19 and TRBJ2-3, with 7 bases aligning to TRBD1. The trim removed 7 bases at V and 4 bases at J, leaving 8 bases unmatched. Germline V gene sequence: CDR1 LNHDA, CDR2 SQIVND (reference sequence). The CDR3 has 14 residues. CDR3 in DNA: TGTGCCAGTAAAAGACAGGGTCCCGCAGATACGCAGTATTTT. Its translation is CASKRQGPADTQYF.

Worth noting for this clonotype: A much larger clone lies a single base off, so this may be a read error. V and J are TRBV5-3 and TRBJ1-1; D remains unclear. TRBV5-3 qualifies as an ORF whose function is uncertain. This CDR3 contains 16 residues. The V end lost 10 bases, the J end lost 6 bases, and 28 bases lay between the germline ends. The CDR3 nucleotides read TGTGCCGGCAGCTTGGTCGGGCAGCCGAGGGTCGCTGAAGCTTTCTTT. Residues: CAGSLVGQPRVAEAFF.

The V gene is TRBV3-1, the J gene TRBJ1-6, with 8 bases lining up with TRBD1. Germline assignment: CDR1 LGHDT and CDR2 YNNKEL (reference sequence). V trimming: 4 bases; J trimming: 9 bases; junction bases outside the gene matches: 8. The CDR3 extends over 15 amino acids. This CDR3 is CASSPRTGLGSPLHF. The CDR3 DNA is TGTGCCAGCAGCCCCCGGACAGGGCTAGGTTCACCCCTCCACTTT.

The V and J genes are TRBV14 and TRBJ2-7, with TRBD2 matching 7 bases. The junction had 2 bases not matched to a gene; V was cut back by 0 bases and J by 0 bases. This CDR3 contains 15 residues. Germline V gene lookup returns CDR1 SGHDN and CDR2 FVKESK. CDR3 in amino acids: CASSQEGGSSYEQYF. In DNA, the CDR3 is TGTGCCAGCAGCCAAGAGGGCGGGAGCTCCTACGAGCAGTACTTC.

This clonotype was counted a few times. The CDR3 nucleotides are TGCGCCAGCGCCTCAGGCAACACTGAAGCTTTCTTT. This sequence encodes CASASGNTEAFF. The genes are TRBV10-2 and TRBJ1-1; D remains ambiguous. Between the trimmed V and J ends, which lost 8 bases and 2 bases, there was a span of 9 bases. CDR1 and CDR2 from the germline V gene are WSHSY and SAAADI. This CDR3 comprises 12 residues.